This T cell receptor beta chain comes out of a study of cytomegalovirus exposure and HLA in healthy donors. Primers included in the PCR were 60 Vbeta and 13 Jbeta primers. Study processing details: Later, an analysis found approximately 80 million unique TCR beta chains, and around 10 million of these were shared. Some clones are missing from TCRdb's copy, which holds only in-frame ones; the method was immunoSEQ multiplex PCR. The D gene and trimming were derived from the DNA, and the V and J assignments and clone size from that table. The table has about 190,000 clones, around 79% seen once. The study, taken as a whole, reports: With later analysis, a missense DCLRE1C variant became linked to TCR beta V- and J-gene trimming. Later analysis showed TCR association rates varying by HLA locus, highest for DRB1 and lowest for HLA-C. Productive status was seen about 90% or about 30% of the time for most TCR beta V segments in an earlier analysis.

Comment on this clone: Its antigen is undetermined.

CDR1 and CDR2 (germline): SGHTA, FQGTGA. There are 17 residues in the CDR3. V lost 5 bases to trimming and J lost 3 bases; unmatched junction nucleotides: 11. Sequencing input: PBMCs. This clonotype was obtained from a woman aged 18 to 35 in good health and CMV-seronegative. The J gene is TRBJ2-2, the V gene TRBV7-3; 8 nucleotides agree with TRBD2. The CDR3 is CASSRVGTRGDTGELFF. The CDR3 DNA reads as TGTGCCAGCAGCCGAGTCGGGACTAGAGGGGACACCGGGGAGCTGTTTTTT.